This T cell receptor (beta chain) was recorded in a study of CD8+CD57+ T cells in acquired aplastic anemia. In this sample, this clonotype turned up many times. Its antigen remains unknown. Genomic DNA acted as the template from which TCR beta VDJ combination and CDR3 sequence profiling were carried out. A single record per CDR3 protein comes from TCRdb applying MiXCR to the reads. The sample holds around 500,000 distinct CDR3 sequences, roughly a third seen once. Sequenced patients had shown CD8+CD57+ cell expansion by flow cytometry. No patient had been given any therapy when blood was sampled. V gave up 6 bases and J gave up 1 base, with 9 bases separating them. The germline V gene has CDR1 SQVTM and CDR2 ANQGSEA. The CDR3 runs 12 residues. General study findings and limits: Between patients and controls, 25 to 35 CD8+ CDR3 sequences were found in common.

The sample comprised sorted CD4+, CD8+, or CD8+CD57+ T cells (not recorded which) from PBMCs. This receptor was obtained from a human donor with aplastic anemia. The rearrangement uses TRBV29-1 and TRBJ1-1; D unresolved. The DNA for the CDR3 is TGCAGCGTGAAAAGACAGAACACTGAAGCTTTCTTT. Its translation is CSVKRQNTEAFF. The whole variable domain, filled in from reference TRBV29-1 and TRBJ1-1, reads SAVISQKPSRDICQRGTSLTIQCQVDSQVTMMFWYRQQPGQSLTLIATANQGSEATYESGFVIDKFPISRPNLTFSTLTVSNMSPEDSSIYLCSVKRQNTEAFFGQGTRLTVV.